Given below is one TCR beta chain in context. The data stem from a study of response to subunit inactivated influenza vaccine. TCRdb called the RT-PCR reads again in MiXCR, with one record for every CDR3 protein. The table lists about 650,000 distinct CDR3 sequences, more than 15% of them singletons, with approximately 10% in the top ten. Trimming removed 5 bases from V and 4 bases from J, with 9 bases in between. The CDR3 is 12 amino acids. The receptor's source is a man in his forties or fifties who received an inactivated influenza vaccine. The starting material was PBMCs from blood, obtained roughly 12 days after vaccination. The chain joins TRBV12-3 or TRBV12-4 to TRBJ2-7; D remains ambiguous. The CDR3 DNA follows: TGTGCCAGCAGTCCCGTGTTGTACGAGCAGTACTTC. Its translation: CASSPVLYEQYF.